The 9 T cell receptor beta chains reported below all come from one sample, sequenced in a study of early T cells in non-severe SARS-CoV-2 infection. TCRdb called the 5' RACE reads again in MiXCR, with one record for every CDR3 protein. The data hold tens of thousands of distinct CDR3 sequences, with about 6% observed a single time. The sample consisted of whole blood, taken at baseline. These receptors came from an adult who was a healthcare worker with PCR-confirmed SARS-CoV-2 infection or an uninfected control (not recorded which).

This clonotype has just a few counts. V and J are TRBV7-9 and TRBJ1-4; D is undetermined. The V gene lost 7 bases and the J gene lost 1 base, with 10 bases spanning the gap. The CDR3 consists of 14 residues. Germline CDR1 reads SEHNR; CDR2 reads FQNEAQ (reference sequence). The CDR3 nucleotides are TGTGCCAGCACCGACACAATAACTAATGAAAAACTGTTTTTT. This encodes CASTDTITNEKLFF.

In its sample, this clonotype was seen many times. CDR3 coding DNA: TGCGCCAGCAGCTTGGGAGGGGGCTTGAACACTGAAGCTTTCTTT. It translates to CASSLGGGLNTEAFF. This chain uses TRBV5-1 with TRBJ1-1, with 7 bases lining up with TRBD1. Germline CDR1 reads SGHRS; CDR2 reads YFSETQ. The length of the CDR3 is 15 residues. J gave up 0 bases and V 0 bases, and 2 bases lay outside the gene matches.

The table lists this clonotype with many counts. V gene TRBV12-3 or TRBV12-4 combines with J gene TRBJ2-7; 10 bases are a match to TRBD1. The V and J ends lost 6 bases and 4 bases, in that order; junction bases with no gene match: 6. The CDR3 contains 14 residues. The CDR3 protein is CASRGTGESYEQYF. The CDR3 DNA follows: TGTGCCAGCAGAGGGACAGGGGAATCATACGAGCAGTACTTC.

The sample holds many counts of this clonotype. The chain combines TRBV6-6 with TRBJ1-1, with D possibly matching TRBD1 (5 bases). The CDR3 spans 13 residues. Trimming shortened V by 4 bases and J by 4 bases, and 10 bases separated the two germline ends. Germline V CDR1 and CDR2: MNHNY, SVGAGI (reference sequence). The CDR3 region has the DNA TGTGCCAGCAGTTCGAGACAGATCACTGAAGCTTTCTTT. Amino acid sequence: CASSSRQITEAFF.

There are a few counts of this clonotype. This chain uses TRBV7-6 with TRBJ2-3, with D unclear. Trimming removed 1 base at V and 0 bases at J, with 11 bases between. Germline CDR1 SGHVS, CDR2 FNYEAQ. The length of the CDR3 is 16 residues. The CDR3 is CASSLGHHISTDTQYF. CDR3 in DNA: TGTGCCAGCAGCTTAGGACACCACATAAGCACAGATACGCAGTATTTT.

This clonotype was counted ten times or more. The chain couples TRBV12-3 or TRBV12-4 to TRBJ2-4; no firm D call. CDR3 length: 17 residues. Deletions cut 3 bases from V and 0 bases from J, with 15 bases between. This CDR3 reads CASSLGRSERAKNIQYF. CDR3 nucleotide sequence: TGTGCCAGCAGTTTGGGAAGGAGTGAGAGAGCCAAAAACATTCAGTACTTC.

This clonotype occurred many times. V and J are TRBV24-1 and TRBJ2-7, with TRBD1 identical over 7 bases. Trimming cost V 6 bases and J 2 bases; bases outside gene matches: 3. The CDR3 extends over 13 amino acids. Germline-derived CDR1 and CDR2 are KGHDR and SFDVKD. CDR3 region: CATSTDRTYEQYF. The CDR3 DNA is TGTGCCACCAGTACGGACAGGACCTACGAGCAGTACTTC.

This clonotype was found many times. The chain joins TRBV28 to TRBJ2-7; D is undetermined. The V end was cut by 3 bases, the J end by 5 bases, with 8 bases between. The germline gives CDR1 MDHEN, CDR2 SYDVKM. This CDR3 is built from 12 residues. CDR3 sequence reads: CASSLGLNEQYF. DNA of the CDR3: TGTGCCAGCAGTTTGGGGTTGAACGAGCAGTACTTC.

This clonotype was observed many times. This sequence joins TRBV19 and TRBJ1-5; D is perhaps TRBD1 (5 bases). The germline CDR1 and CDR2 sequences are LNHDA and SQIVND (reference sequence). The CDR3 is made up of 15 amino acids. V was trimmed by 5 bases and J by 4 bases, leaving 15 bases between them. The CDR3 nucleotides are TGTGCCAGTAGTGCCCTAAGGAAGGGGAATCAGCCCCAGCATTTT. It specifies CASSALRKGNQPQHF.